Below, 6 T cell receptor beta chains from the same sample are listed, as sequenced in a study of blood T cell repertoires in COVID-19. Sequencing was performed with immunoSEQ multiplex PCR; in TCRdb, only in-frame clones are kept and a portion is missing. The sample records over 200,000 clones, 91% being singletons. Sequencing was done on a sample of peripheral blood. The receptors originated from a person in their late teens or twenties with COVID-19, enrolled during active disease.

This CDR3 reads CASSLGTGGVYEQYF. In DNA, the CDR3 is TGTGCCAGCAGCTTAGGGACAGGGGGCGTCTACGAGCAGTACTTC. The chain couples TRBV7-6 to TRBJ2-7; 11 bases agree with TRBD1. Per germline, CDR1 SGHVS and CDR2 FNYEAQ. The CDR3 has 15 residues. The V gene end was trimmed by 1 base and the J gene end by 3 bases; junction bases not matched to a gene: 2.

The CDR3 here is CASSANLGQGAREQYF. The DNA of the CDR3 is TGTGCCAGCAGCGCGAACTTGGGACAGGGCGCAAGAGAGCAGTACTTC. The chain employs TRBV7-9 and TRBJ2-7; TRBD1 matches at 9 bases. This CDR3 spans 16 amino acids. Per the germline V gene, CDR1 is SEHNR and CDR2 is FQNEAQ (reference sequence). J was trimmed by 7 bases and V by 5 bases; bases with no gene match: 15.

The chain carries TRBV7-9 and TRBJ2-7; 8 bases line up with TRBD1. The V and J ends lost 2 bases and 2 bases, in that order; junction bases with no gene match: 8. From germline, CDR1 is SEHNR and CDR2 FQNEAQ (reference sequence). The length of the CDR3 is 16 residues. CDR3 sequence (DNA): TGTGCCAGCAGCTTATGGGGTGCACAGGGGGCCTACGAGCAGTACTTC. Amino acids: CASSLWGAQGAYEQYF.

This clone was counted once. The chain is built from TRBV29-1 and TRBJ1-2; 8 positions match TRBD1. V lost 4 bases, J lost 4 bases, and 8 bases stayed unmatched. Germline V gives CDR1 SQVTM, CDR2 ANQGSEA. The CDR3 loop spans 14 amino acids. CDR3 loop: CSVGTIGTGYGYTF. The CDR3 coding sequence is TGCAGCGTTGGGACGATCGGGACAGGCTATGGCTACACCTTC.

The chain is built from TRBV7-9 and TRBJ2-7; 7 bases are shared with TRBD2. V dropped 4 bases and J dropped 2; count of bases not matched to a gene: 8. Germline lookup yields CDR1 SEHNR and CDR2 FQNEAQ (reference sequence). This CDR3 is built from 15 residues. CDR3 region: CASSSVGGSAYEQYF. CDR3 in DNA: TGTGCCAGCAGCTCAGTGGGGGGGTCTGCCTACGAGCAGTACTTC.

The V call is TRBV19, the J call TRBJ2-7; D may be TRBD2 (5 bases). This CDR3 has 15 residues. Trimming shortened V by 6 bases and J by 5 bases, and 20 bases separated the two germline ends. CDR1 and CDR2 from the germline V gene are LNHDA and SQIVND (reference sequence). The CDR3 loop is CASRGALPSGDEQYF. The DNA for the CDR3 is TGTGCCAGTAGGGGAGCGCTACCCTCCGGTGACGAGCAGTACTTC.